This entry lists 2 T cell receptor beta chains sequenced from one sample in a study of shared clonotypes between healthy human individuals. Method: immunoSEQ multiplex PCR; TCRdb's copy keeps in-frame clones and lacks some. The repertoire holds about 520,000 clones, with 95% to 97% as singletons. Material for sequencing was naive CD4+ T cells sorted from blood. Subset defined: CD45RA+ positively selected. The source of these receptors is a woman under 40 in good health.

This chain links TRBV5-1 with TRBJ2-1; 10 bases match TRBD2. The length of the CDR3 is 15 residues. Trimming removed 4 bases from V and 5 bases from J; junction bases left unmatched: 6. Germline V CDR1 and CDR2: SGHRS, YFSETQ. The DNA for the CDR3 is TGCGCCAGCAGCCCCAGGACTAGCGGAGACAATGAGCAGTTCTTC. It is translated as CASSPRTSGDNEQFF.

J is TRBJ2-1 and V is TRBV19; D is perhaps TRBD2 (6 bases). V lost 1 base to trimming and J lost 8 bases, with 12 bases between them. Per germline, CDR1 LNHDA and CDR2 SQIVND (reference sequence). The CDR3 is 14 residues long. CDR3 loop: CASSIGRESDEQFF. DNA of the CDR3: TGTGCCAGTAGTATAGGTCGGGAGAGTGATGAGCAGTTCTTC.